Presented here are 9 T cell receptor beta chains from one specimen sequenced in a study of shared clonotypes between healthy human individuals. Produced via immunoSEQ multiplex PCR; TCRdb's table is partial and in-frame only. This repertoire shows roughly 2.6 million clones, roughly nine tenths found once; its top ten account for under 0.15%. Input material: naive CD4+ T cells sorted from blood. Subset of the sample: CD45RA+ positively selected. The receptor set was obtained from a man younger than 35 in good health.

V usage is TRBV7-2 and J usage is TRBJ2-3; D is uncertain. Germline CDR1 is SGHTA and CDR2 is FQGNSA. Trimming removed 1 base at V and 5 bases at J, with 19 bases between. The CDR3 length is 17 residues. CDR3: CASSLGILARVLDTQYF. CDR3 bases: TGTGCCAGCAGCTTAGGGATCTTAGCACGCGTTCTAGATACGCAGTATTTT.

About this clone itself: The same CDR3 also results from other DNA sequences found in this sample. The genes are TRBV6-5 and TRBJ2-5; D is possibly TRBD1 or TRBD2 (6 bases each). From germline, CDR1 is MNHEY and CDR2 SVGAGI. V was shortened by 2 bases and J by 4 bases, with 14 bases between the two germline ends. The CDR3 spans 15 residues. The CDR3 protein is CASSYAGGGGETQYF. The CDR3 DNA reads as TGTGCCAGCAGTTACGCCGGGGGCGGAGGAGAGACCCAGTACTTC.

The chain couples TRBV6-5 to TRBJ1-2; D not certain. This CDR3 has 13 amino acids. The V gene lost 6 bases and the J gene lost 2 bases, with 10 bases spanning the gap. Germline V gives CDR1 MNHEY, CDR2 SVGAGI. CDR3 loop: CASSLTVNYGYTF. The CDR3 DNA is TGTGCCAGCAGCCTAACAGTGAACTATGGCTACACCTTC.

V gene TRBV7-2 combines with J gene TRBJ1-6, with 11 bases lining up with TRBD1. The CDR3 spans 17 residues. J was trimmed by 8 bases and V by 1 base; bases with no gene match: 7. Germline V lookup: CDR1 SGHTA, CDR2 FQGNSA. The CDR3 region is CASSLVKGTGGDSPLHF. The CDR3 region has the DNA TGTGCCAGCAGCTTAGTAAAGGGGACAGGGGGGGATTCACCCCTCCACTTT.

The chain recombines TRBV9 with TRBJ2-7; 7 nucleotides line up with TRBD1. This CDR3 comprises 15 residues. V was clipped by 4 bases and J by 3 bases; unmatched bases: 10. CDR1 is SGDLS, CDR2 YYNGEE, per germline. The CDR3 coding sequence is TGTGCCAGCAGCCCCTCCCGGCAGGGGGTCTACGAGCAGTACTTC. This gives the protein CASSPSRQGVYEQYF. Full variable domain (outside the CDR3, taken from reference TRBV9 and TRBJ2-7): DSGVTQTPKHLITATGQRVTLRCSPRSGDLSVYWYQQSLDQGLQFLIQYYNGEERAKGNILERFSAQQFPDLHSELNLSSLELGDSALYFCASSPSRQGVYEQYFGPGTRLTVT.

V usage is TRBV7-2 and J usage is TRBJ2-7, with TRBD1 matching 11 bases. The CDR3 spans 15 residues. V trimming: 4 bases; J trimming: 3 bases; junction bases outside the gene matches: 5. Germline values: CDR1 SGHTA, CDR2 FQGNSA. CDR3 in DNA: TGTGCCAGCAGCTCGATGGGGACAGGGGGCTACGAGCAGTACTTC. It codes for CASSSMGTGGYEQYF. Supplemented by reference TRBV7-2 and TRBJ2-7, the full variable domain reads GAGVSQSPSNKVTEKGKDVELRCDPISGHTALYWYRQSLGQGLEFLIYFQGNSAPDKSGLPSDRFSAERTGGSVSTLTIQRTQQEDSAVYLCASSSMGTGGYEQYFGPGTRLTVT.

This clone was seen once. Other DNA sequences in the same sample also yield this CDR3. J is TRBJ2-1 and V is TRBV18, with TRBD2 matching 12 bases. Germline V lookup: CDR1 KGHSH, CDR2 LQKENI. V lost 2 bases, J lost 1 base, and 3 bases stayed unmatched. This CDR3 has 17 residues. The CDR3 DNA follows: TGTGCCAGCTCACCATTGACTAGCGGGAGTTCCTACAATGAGCAGTTCTTC. Its translation: CASSPLTSGSSYNEQFF.

V gene TRBV4-1 combines with J gene TRBJ2-7, with 7 nucleotides matching TRBD1. The CDR3 runs to 16 residues. The V segment lost 4 bases and the J segment 0 bases; nucleotides outside the gene matches: 9. The V gene's germline CDR1 is MGHRA and CDR2 YSYEKL. CDR3 bases: TGCGCCAGCAGCCTTACTCTAGGACAGGCCTCCTACGAGCAGTACTTC. This gives the protein CASSLTLGQASYEQYF.

The chain employs TRBV5-4 and TRBJ1-1; 7 bases line up with TRBD1. Per the germline V gene, CDR1 is SGHNT and CDR2 is YYREEE (reference sequence). V was clipped by 7 bases and J by 3 bases; unmatched bases: 3. The CDR3 loop spans 12 amino acids. The CDR3 is CASGDRDTEAFF. The CDR3 DNA sequence: TGTGCCAGCGGGGACAGAGACACTGAAGCTTTCTTT.